These 12 T cell receptor beta chains were sequenced from one sample in a study of cytomegalovirus exposure and HLA in healthy donors. In the PCR, 60 Vbeta and 13 Jbeta primers were used. Using immunoSEQ multiplex PCR, the repertoire was profiled, and TCRdb retains in-frame clones only, with some absent. Of tens of thousands of clones listed, approximately 7.6% are singletons. The specimen sequenced was PBMCs. The receptor set was obtained from a man aged 50 or older in good health and CMV-seronegative.

The chain couples TRBV29-1 to TRBJ2-5; the D gene is possibly TRBD2 (6 bases). Germline V gene data show CDR1 as SQVTM and CDR2 as ANQGSEA. Trimming removed 4 bases at V and 8 bases at J, with 14 bases between. The CDR3 consists of 12 residues. The CDR3 region is CSVGPAEGTQYF. DNA for the CDR3: TGCAGCGTTGGGCCGGCGGAGGGCACCCAGTACTTC.

The chain has TRBV7-5 and TRBJ2-1; whether TRBD2, the table's D call, matches the DNA was not checked. TRBV7-5 is an annotated pseudogene. This CDR3 comprises 18 residues. The CDR3 spells CARSTRTSGLHGGNEQFF. The CDR3 DNA follows: TGTGCCAGAAGCACGCGGACTAGCGGGCTCCATGGGGGCAATGAGCAGTTCTTC.

A few counts support this clone. The chain is built from TRBV30 and TRBJ2-4; TRBD1 is a possible D gene (5 bases). There are 14 residues in the CDR3. V shed 0 bases and J shed 1 base, with 7 bases lying between them. Germline lookup yields CDR1 GTSNPN and CDR2 SVGIG (reference sequence). The CDR3 here is CAWSVKGAKNIQYF. The CDR3 DNA follows: TGTGCCTGGAGTGTGAAGGGGGCCAAAAACATTCAGTACTTC.

The chain recombines TRBV5-4 with TRBJ1-5; D call uncertain. Trimming took off 2 bases at V and 5 bases at J, with 17 bases between the two ends. The germline gives CDR1 SGHNT, CDR2 YYREEE (reference sequence). The CDR3 runs 16 residues. The CDR3 protein is CASSFGGGNGDQPQHF. In DNA, the CDR3 is TGTGCCAGCAGCTTTGGCGGCGGAAACGGTGATCAGCCCCAGCATTTT. Complete variable domain (other parts from reference TRBV5-4 and TRBJ1-5): ETGVTQSPTHLIKTRGQQVTLRCSSQSGHNTVSWYQQALGQGPQFIFQYYREEENGRGNFPPRFSGLQFPNYSSELNVNALELDDSALYLCASSFGGGNGDQPQHFGDGTRLSIL.

This clone was detected only a few times. V gene TRBV5-1 combines with J gene TRBJ2-3; D not resolved. The ends were cut back, 4 bases at V and 5 bases at J, with 20 bases in the middle. In germline, CDR1 is SGHRS, CDR2 YFSETQ. The CDR3 contains 16 residues. CDR3 in amino acids: CASSPSPRVAGDTQYF. In nucleotides, the CDR3 is TGCGCCAGCAGCCCCTCCCCCCGCGTTGCTGGAGATACGCAGTATTTT. The full variable domain, in which reference TRBV5-1 and TRBJ2-3 provide the parts outside the CDR3, is KAGVTQTPRYLIKTRGQQVTLSCSPISGHRSVSWYQQTPGQGLQFLFEYFSETQRNKGNFPGRFSGRQFSNSRSEMNVSTLELGDSALYLCASSPSPRVAGDTQYFGPGTRLTVL.

The chain uses TRBV5-1 and TRBJ2-3; possible D gene TRBD2, 5 bases. Germline V CDR1 and CDR2: SGHRS, YFSETQ. The CDR3 consists of 17 residues. Between the trimmed V and J ends, which lost 4 bases and 5 bases, there was a span of 23 bases. The CDR3 sequence: CASSPSPGKLKGDTQYF. The CDR3 DNA reads as TGCGCCAGCAGCCCCAGCCCGGGAAAACTAAAAGGAGATACGCAGTATTTT.

This clone was seen repeatedly, ten times or more. The chain combines TRBV27 with TRBJ2-5; D remains unclear. The V and J ends lost 0 bases and 7 bases respectively, with 9 bases between them. Germline assignment: CDR1 MNHEY and CDR2 SMNVEV (reference sequence). The CDR3 loop spans 13 amino acids. The CDR3 loop is CASSLSPGGTQYF. As DNA, the CDR3 is TGTGCCAGCAGTTTATCGCCCGGCGGGACCCAGTACTTC.

This clone showed up just a few times. V is TRBV9 and J is TRBJ2-1, with TRBD1 identical over 7 bases. This CDR3 is built from 14 residues. The germline CDR1 and CDR2 sequences are SGDLS and YYNGEE. V shed 4 bases, J shed 4 bases, and the junction held 5 bases outside the gene matches. The CDR3 protein is CASSPRDRYNEQFF. CDR3 nucleotides: TGTGCCAGCAGCCCCAGGGACAGATACAATGAGCAGTTCTTC.

The chain has TRBV15 and TRBJ2-5, with TRBD2 identical over 10 bases. This CDR3 has 15 amino acids. Per germline, CDR1 LNHNV and CDR2 YYDKDF (reference sequence). After removal of 0 bases from V and 5 bases from J, the junction contained 3 bases not matched to a gene. As DNA, the CDR3 is TGTGCCACCAGCAGAGAAGCGGGGGGGTCTGAGACCCAGTACTTC. Translated, it gives CATSREAGGSETQYF.

This clone has more than one count but fewer than ten. This sequence joins TRBV27 and TRBJ2-1, with D tentatively TRBD1 (5 bases). Germline CDR1 and CDR2: MNHEY and SMNVEV (reference sequence). Trimming shortened V by 6 bases and J by 5 bases, and 17 bases separated the two germline ends. CDR3 length: 15 residues. The CDR3 protein is CASRTQGGIHNEQFF. In DNA form, the CDR3 reads TGTGCCAGCAGAACGCAGGGCGGTATCCACAATGAGCAGTTCTTC.

This chain connects TRBV9 to TRBJ2-2, with D maybe TRBD1 (5 bases). Trimming left V 0 bases short and J 5 bases short, with 14 bases between. The CDR3 has 16 residues. Per germline, CDR1 SGDLS and CDR2 YYNGEE. CDR3 in DNA: TGTGCCAGCAGCGTAGACCAAGGGGAAAGAACCGGGGAGCTGTTTTTT. This codes for CASSVDQGERTGELFF.

The V gene is TRBV27, the J gene TRBJ2-5, with 8 positions matching TRBD2. The last part of the DNA fits TRBJ2-7 better; the J call may be wrong. This CDR3 has 15 amino acids. Germline lookup yields CDR1 MNHEY and CDR2 SMNVEV (reference sequence). The CDR3: CASSLSLAGHYEQYF. DNA of the CDR3: TGTGCCAGCAGTTTATCGTTAGCGGGGCACTACGAGCAGTACTTC.